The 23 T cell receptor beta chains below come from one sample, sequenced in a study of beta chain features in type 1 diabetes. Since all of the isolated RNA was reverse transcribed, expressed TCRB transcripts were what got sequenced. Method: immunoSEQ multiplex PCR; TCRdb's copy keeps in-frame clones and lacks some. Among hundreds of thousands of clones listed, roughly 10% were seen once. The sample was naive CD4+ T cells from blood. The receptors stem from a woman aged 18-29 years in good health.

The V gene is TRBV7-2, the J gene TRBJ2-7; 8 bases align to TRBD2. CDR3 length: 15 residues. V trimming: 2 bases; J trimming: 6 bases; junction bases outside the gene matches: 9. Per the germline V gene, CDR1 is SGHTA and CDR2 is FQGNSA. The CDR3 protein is CASSLPLSGTTEQYF. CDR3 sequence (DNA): TGTGCCAGCAGCTTACCCCTTAGCGGGACCACCGAGCAGTACTTC.

The CDR3 region is CSVDGYTEAFF. The CDR3 DNA reads TGCAGCGTTGACGGGTACACTGAAGCTTTCTTT. The rearrangement links TRBV29-1 to TRBJ1-1; D remains ambiguous. This CDR3 comprises 11 residues. Trimming removed 3 bases from V and 3 bases from J, with 5 bases in between. The germline gives CDR1 SQVTM, CDR2 ANQGSEA.

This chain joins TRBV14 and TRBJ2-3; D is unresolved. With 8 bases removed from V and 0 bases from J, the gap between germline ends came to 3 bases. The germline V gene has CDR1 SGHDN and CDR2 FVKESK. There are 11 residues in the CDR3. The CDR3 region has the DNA TGTGCCAGCGACAGCACAGATACGCAGTATTTT. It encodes CASDSTDTQYF.

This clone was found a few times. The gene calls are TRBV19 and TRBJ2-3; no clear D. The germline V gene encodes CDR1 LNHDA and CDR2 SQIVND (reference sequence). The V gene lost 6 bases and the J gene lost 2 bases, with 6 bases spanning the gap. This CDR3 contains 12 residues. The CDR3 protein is CASRGLTDTQYF. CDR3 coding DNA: TGTGCCAGTAGGGGCCTCACAGATACGCAGTATTTT.

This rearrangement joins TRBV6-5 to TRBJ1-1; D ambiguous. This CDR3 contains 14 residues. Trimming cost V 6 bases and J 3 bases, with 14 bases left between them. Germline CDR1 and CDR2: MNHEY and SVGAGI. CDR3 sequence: CASRPRGRDTEAFF. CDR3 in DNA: TGTGCCAGCAGACCCCGGGGTCGAGACACTGAAGCTTTCTTT.

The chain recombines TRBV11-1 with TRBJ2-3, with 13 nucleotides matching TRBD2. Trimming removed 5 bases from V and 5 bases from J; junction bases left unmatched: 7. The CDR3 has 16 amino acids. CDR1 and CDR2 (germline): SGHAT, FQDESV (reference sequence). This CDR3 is CASSPGLAGVQDTQYF. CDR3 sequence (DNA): TGTGCCAGCAGCCCAGGACTAGCGGGAGTCCAAGATACGCAGTATTTT.

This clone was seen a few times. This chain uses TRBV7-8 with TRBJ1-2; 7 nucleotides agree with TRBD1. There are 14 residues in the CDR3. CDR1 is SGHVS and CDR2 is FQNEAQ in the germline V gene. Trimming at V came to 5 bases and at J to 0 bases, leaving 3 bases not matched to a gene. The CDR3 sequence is CASSIGTANYGYTF. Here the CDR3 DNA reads TGTGCCAGCAGCATCGGGACAGCTAACTATGGCTACACCTTC.

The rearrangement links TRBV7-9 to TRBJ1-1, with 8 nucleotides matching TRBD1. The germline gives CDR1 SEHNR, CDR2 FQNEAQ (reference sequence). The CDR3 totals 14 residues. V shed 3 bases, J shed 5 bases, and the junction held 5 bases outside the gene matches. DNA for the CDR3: TGTGCCAGCAGCTTGGGACAGGCCGAGACTGAAGCTTTCTTT. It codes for CASSLGQAETEAFF.

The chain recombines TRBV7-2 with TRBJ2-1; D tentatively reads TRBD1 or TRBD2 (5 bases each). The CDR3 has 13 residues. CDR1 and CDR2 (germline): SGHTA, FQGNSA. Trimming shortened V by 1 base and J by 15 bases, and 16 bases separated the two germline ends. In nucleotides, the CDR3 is TGTGCCAGCAGCTTAGTACGGGGCCAGGTTGGGTTCTTC. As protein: CASSLVRGQVGFF.

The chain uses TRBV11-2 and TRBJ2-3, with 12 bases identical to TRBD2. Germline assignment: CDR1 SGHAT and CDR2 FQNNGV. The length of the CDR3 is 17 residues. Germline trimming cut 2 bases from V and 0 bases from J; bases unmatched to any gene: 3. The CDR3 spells CASSLRTSGASTDTQYF. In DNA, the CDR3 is TGTGCCAGCAGCTTAAGGACTAGCGGGGCTAGCACAGATACGCAGTATTTT.

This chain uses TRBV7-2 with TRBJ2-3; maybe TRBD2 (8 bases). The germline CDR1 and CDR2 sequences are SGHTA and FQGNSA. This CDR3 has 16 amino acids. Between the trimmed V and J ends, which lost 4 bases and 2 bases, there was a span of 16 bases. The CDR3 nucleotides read TGTGCCAGCAGCTCCGGGAGGGGGCCCAACACAGATACGCAGTATTTT. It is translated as CASSSGRGPNTDTQYF.

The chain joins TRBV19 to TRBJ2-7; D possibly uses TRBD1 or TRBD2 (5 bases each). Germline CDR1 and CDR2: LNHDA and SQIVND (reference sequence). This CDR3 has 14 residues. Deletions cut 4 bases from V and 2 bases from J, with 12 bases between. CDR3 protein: CASSTWDDPYEQYF. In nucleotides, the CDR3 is TGTGCCAGTAGTACCTGGGACGACCCCTACGAGCAGTACTTC.

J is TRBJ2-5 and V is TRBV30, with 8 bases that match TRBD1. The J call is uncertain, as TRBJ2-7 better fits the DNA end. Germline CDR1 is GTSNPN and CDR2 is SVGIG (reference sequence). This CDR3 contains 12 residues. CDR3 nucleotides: TGTGCCTGGAGGACAGGGGTCTACGAGCAGTACTTC. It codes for CAWRTGVYEQYF.

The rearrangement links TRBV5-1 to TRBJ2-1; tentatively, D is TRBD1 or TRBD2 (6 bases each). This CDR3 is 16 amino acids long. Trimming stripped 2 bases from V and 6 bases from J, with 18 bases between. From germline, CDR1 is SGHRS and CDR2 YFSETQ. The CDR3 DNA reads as TGCGCCAGCAGCTTAGAAGCGGCCACGGGGGCCAATGAGCAGTTCTTC. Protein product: CASSLEAATGANEQFF.

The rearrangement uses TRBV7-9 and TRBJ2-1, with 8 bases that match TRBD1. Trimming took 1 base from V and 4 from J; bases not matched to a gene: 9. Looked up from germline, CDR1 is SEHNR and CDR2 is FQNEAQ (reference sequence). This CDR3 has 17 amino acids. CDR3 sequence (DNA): TGTGCCAGCAGCTTAGTCCCCGACAGGGGCCATTACAATGAGCAGTTCTTC. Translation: CASSLVPDRGHYNEQFF.

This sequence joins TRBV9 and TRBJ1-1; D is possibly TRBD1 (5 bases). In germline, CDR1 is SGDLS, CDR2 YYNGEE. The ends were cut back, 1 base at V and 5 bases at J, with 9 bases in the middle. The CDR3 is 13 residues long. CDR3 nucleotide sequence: TGTGCCAGCAGCGTAACGGGGGTGACTGAAGCTTTCTTT. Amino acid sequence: CASSVTGVTEAFF.

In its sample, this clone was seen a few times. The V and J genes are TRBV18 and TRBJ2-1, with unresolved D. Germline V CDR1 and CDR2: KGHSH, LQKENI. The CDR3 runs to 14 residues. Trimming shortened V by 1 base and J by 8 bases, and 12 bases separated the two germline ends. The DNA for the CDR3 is TGTGCCAGCTCACCACTTTCCGCCCAGCATGAGCAGTTCTTC. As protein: CASSPLSAQHEQFF.

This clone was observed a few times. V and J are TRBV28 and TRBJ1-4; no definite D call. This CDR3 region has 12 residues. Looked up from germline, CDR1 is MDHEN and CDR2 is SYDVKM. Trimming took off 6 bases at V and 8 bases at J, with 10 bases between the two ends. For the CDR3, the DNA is TGTGCCAGCAGGGAGGTAGGGGAAAAACTGTTTTTT. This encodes CASREVGEKLFF.

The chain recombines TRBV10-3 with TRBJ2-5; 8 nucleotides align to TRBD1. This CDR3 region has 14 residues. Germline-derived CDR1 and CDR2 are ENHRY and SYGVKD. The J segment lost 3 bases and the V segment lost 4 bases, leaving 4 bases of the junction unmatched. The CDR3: CAISVGQAKETQYF. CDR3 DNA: TGTGCCATCAGTGTGGGACAGGCAAAAGAGACCCAGTACTTC.

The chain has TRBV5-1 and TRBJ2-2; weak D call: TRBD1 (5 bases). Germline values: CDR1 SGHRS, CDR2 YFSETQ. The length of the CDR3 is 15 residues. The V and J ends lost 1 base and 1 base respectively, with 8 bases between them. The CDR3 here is CASSLIRGNTGELFF. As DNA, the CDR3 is TGCGCCAGCAGCTTGATAAGGGGGAACACCGGGGAGCTGTTTTTT.

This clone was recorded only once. The CDR3 sequence is CATSAVPGLGNEQYF. CDR3 in DNA: TGTGCCACATCTGCCGTCCCAGGTTTGGGGAACGAGCAGTACTTC. The J gene is TRBJ2-7, the V gene TRBV6-1; D is unresolved. This CDR3 has 15 residues. Per the germline V gene, CDR1 is MNHNS and CDR2 is SASEGT. Trimming removed 10 bases at V and 5 bases at J, with 24 bases between.

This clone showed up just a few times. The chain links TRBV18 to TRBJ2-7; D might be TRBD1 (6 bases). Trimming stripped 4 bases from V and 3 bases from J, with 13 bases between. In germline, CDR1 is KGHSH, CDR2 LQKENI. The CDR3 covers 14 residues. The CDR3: CASSQKTGNYEQYF. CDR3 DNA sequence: TGTGCCAGCTCACAAAAGACAGGAAACTACGAGCAGTACTTC.

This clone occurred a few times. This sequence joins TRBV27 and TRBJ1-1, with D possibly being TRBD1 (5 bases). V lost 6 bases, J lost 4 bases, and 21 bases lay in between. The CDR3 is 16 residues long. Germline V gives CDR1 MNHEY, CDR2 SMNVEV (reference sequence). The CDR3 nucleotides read TGTGCCAGCAGGAGGACTCAGGGAGGTTATGGCACTGAAGCTTTCTTT. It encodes CASRRTQGGYGTEAFF.